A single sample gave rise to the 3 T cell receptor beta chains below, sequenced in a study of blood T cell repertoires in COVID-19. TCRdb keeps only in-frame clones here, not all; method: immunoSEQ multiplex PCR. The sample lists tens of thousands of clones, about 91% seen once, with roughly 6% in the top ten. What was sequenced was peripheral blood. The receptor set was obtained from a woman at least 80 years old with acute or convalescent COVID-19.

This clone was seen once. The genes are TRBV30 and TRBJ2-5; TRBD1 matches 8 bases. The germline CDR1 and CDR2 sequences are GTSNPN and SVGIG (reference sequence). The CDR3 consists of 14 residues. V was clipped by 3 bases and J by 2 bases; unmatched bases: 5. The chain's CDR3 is CAWSGGQAQETQYF. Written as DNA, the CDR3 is TGTGCCTGGAGCGGGGGACAGGCTCAAGAGACCCAGTACTTC. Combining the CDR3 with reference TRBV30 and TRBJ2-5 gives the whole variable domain SQTIHQWPATLVQPVGSPLSLECTVEGTSNPNLYWYRQAAGRGLQLLFYSVGIGQISSEVPQNLSASRPQDRQFILSSKKLLLSDSGFYLCAWSGGQAQETQYFGPGTRLLVL.

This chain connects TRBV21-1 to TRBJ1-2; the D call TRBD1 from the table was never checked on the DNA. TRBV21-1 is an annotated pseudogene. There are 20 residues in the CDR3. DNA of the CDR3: TGTGCCAGCAGCAAATTACCCCGCGTGCCACTCCACAGGGGGCGGGAGGGCTACACCTTC. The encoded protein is CASSKLPRVPLHRGREGYTF.

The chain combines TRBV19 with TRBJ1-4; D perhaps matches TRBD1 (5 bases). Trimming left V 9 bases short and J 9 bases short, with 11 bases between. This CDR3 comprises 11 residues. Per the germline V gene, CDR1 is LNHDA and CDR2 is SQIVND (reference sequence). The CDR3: CASTTAKKLFF. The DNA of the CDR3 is TGTGCCAGCACGACAGCTAAAAAACTGTTTTTT.